One and the same sample provided the 15 T cell receptor beta chains below, sequenced in a study of blood T cells in healthy people across ages. Sample-barcoded 5' priming and a J-beta primer mix drove a second PCR of about 7 to 11 cycles. TCRdb analysed the 5' RACE reads with MiXCR anew, one entry per CDR3 protein. The repertoire has 750,000 or so distinct CDR3 sequences, roughly 25% of them found once; the top ten carry under 9.5%. The same specimen was also included in a second study, on T cells of mothers and their children.

What was sequenced was blood. The receptors originated from a boy aged 10-17 years in good health.

The chain carries TRBV27 and TRBJ1-2, with TRBD1 identical over 10 bases. V dropped 3 bases and J dropped 6; count of bases not matched to a gene: 4. The CDR3 runs to 14 residues. Germline assignment: CDR1 MNHEY and CDR2 SMNVEV (reference sequence). The chain's CDR3 is CASSFRQGADGYTF. As DNA, the CDR3 is TGTGCCAGCAGTTTTCGACAGGGGGCAGATGGCTACACCTTC.

This clonotype was seen only a few times. This sequence joins TRBV7-9 and TRBJ2-5; D unresolved. Germline V gene data show CDR1 as SEHNR and CDR2 as FQNEAQ (reference sequence). V shed 7 bases and J shed 1 base, with 19 bases lying between them. The CDR3 is made up of 16 amino acids. In DNA, the CDR3 is TGTGCCAGCACTTCGCCCATCCGCGGCCCCCAAGAGACCCAGTACTTC. It translates to CASTSPIRGPQETQYF. Together with reference TRBV7-9 and TRBJ2-5, the CDR3 gives the full variable domain: DTGVSQNPRHKITKRGQNVTFRCDPISEHNRLYWYRQTLGQGPEFLTYFQNEAQLEKSRLLSDRFSAERPKGSFSTLEIQRTEQGDSAMYLCASTSPIRGPQETQYFGPGTRLLVL.

The gene calls are TRBV27 and TRBJ1-3; D is unclear. Germline CDR1 and CDR2: MNHEY and SMNVEV (reference sequence). V was pared by 6 bases and J by 0 bases, with 12 bases between. The CDR3 length is 15 residues. CDR3 protein: CASSPIPISGNTIYF. DNA for the CDR3: TGTGCCAGCAGCCCTATCCCCATCTCTGGAAACACCATATATTTT.

This clonotype was found once. The chain joins TRBV6-6 to TRBJ1-2; TRBD1 is a possible D gene (6 bases). The CDR3 length is 13 residues. Germline values: CDR1 MNHNY, CDR2 SVGAGI (reference sequence). The V end was cut by 2 bases, the J end by 5 bases, with 9 bases between. CDR3 amino acids: CASSYIGTYGYTF. DNA for the CDR3: TGTGCCAGCAGTTACATCGGGACATATGGCTACACCTTC.

This clonotype was picked up a small number of times. The chain links TRBV13 to TRBJ2-3; TRBD2 agrees at 12 bases. Trimming removed 5 bases from V and 6 bases from J; junction bases left unmatched: 6. This CDR3 has 15 amino acids. In germline, CDR1 is PRHDT, CDR2 FYEKMQ (reference sequence). The chain's CDR3 is CASSLGLAGSDTQYF. The CDR3 DNA reads as TGTGCCAGCAGCCTCGGACTAGCGGGGAGCGATACGCAGTATTTT. The variable domain in full, with the rest retrieved from reference TRBV13 and TRBJ2-3, is AAGVIQSPRHLIKEKRETATLKCYPIPRHDTVYWYQQGPGQDPQFLISFYEKMQSDKGSIPDRFSAQQFSDYHSELNMSSLELGDSALYFCASSLGLAGSDTQYFGPGTRLTVL.

The chain joins TRBV20-1 to TRBJ2-5, with 7 bases lining up with TRBD2. CDR3 size: 14 residues. Germline-derived CDR1 and CDR2 are DFQATT and SNEGSKA (reference sequence). Germline trimming cut 3 bases from V and 14 bases from J; bases unmatched to any gene: 18. The CDR3 reads CSASPGLETYEQYF. The CDR3, as DNA: TGCAGTGCTAGCCCCGGACTAGAGACCTACGAGCAATACTTC.

This clonotype appeared a few times. The chain employs TRBV5-6 and TRBJ2-7; 7 bases agree with TRBD1. This CDR3 spans 14 amino acids. The trim removed 4 bases at V and 7 bases at J, leaving 11 bases unmatched. Germline-derived CDR1 and CDR2 are SGHDT and YYEEEE. This chain's CDR3 is CASSQWDSLEEQYF. The CDR3 nucleotides are TGTGCCAGCAGCCAATGGGACAGTTTAGAAGAGCAGTACTTC.

This chain connects TRBV28 to TRBJ2-5; TRBD1 aligns across 8 bases. The better agreement between TRBJ2-7 and the DNA end casts doubt on the J call. The CDR3 contains 15 residues. The germline V gene encodes CDR1 MDHEN and CDR2 SYDVKM. Here the CDR3 reads CASSFTGGGLYEQYF. The CDR3 region has the DNA TGTGCCAGCAGTTTCACAGGGGGAGGACTCTACGAGCAGTACTTC.

This sequence joins TRBV3-1 and TRBJ2-5; 8 bases fit TRBD2. This CDR3 has 15 amino acids. V lost 4 bases, J lost 7 bases, and 11 bases stayed unmatched. Germline-derived CDR1 and CDR2 are LGHDT and YNNKEL (reference sequence). CDR3 bases: TGTGCCAGCAGCCTGGACACTAGCGGTCGGGGGACCCAGTACTTC. Protein product: CASSLDTSGRGTQYF.

This clonotype was seen ten or more times. The chain is built from TRBV20-1 and TRBJ2-5; 9 bases are a match to TRBD2. This CDR3 spans 15 amino acids. Germline assignment: CDR1 DFQATT and CDR2 SNEGSKA (reference sequence). With V trimmed by 0 bases and J by 4 bases, 6 bases remained unmatched. Written as DNA, the CDR3 is TGCAGTGCTAGAGACAATAGCGGGAGCCGAGAGACCCAGTACTTC. It codes for CSARDNSGSRETQYF.

The chain carries TRBV27 and TRBJ1-2; D might be TRBD1 (5 bases). The V gene lost 3 bases and the J gene lost 6 bases, with 20 bases spanning the gap. The CDR3 loop spans 16 amino acids. Germline V gives CDR1 MNHEY, CDR2 SMNVEV (reference sequence). As DNA, the CDR3 is TGTGCCAGCAGTTTCGGTTTGCAGGGTTATCCGGATGGCTACACCTTC. Amino acid sequence: CASSFGLQGYPDGYTF.

This clonotype was recorded a few times. This chain links TRBV7-9 with TRBJ2-5; maybe TRBD2 (5 bases). The CDR3 totals 15 residues. The germline V gene encodes CDR1 SEHNR and CDR2 FQNEAQ (reference sequence). Trimming cost V 5 bases and J 0 bases, with 13 bases left between them. The CDR3 reads CASSPGTTNQETQYF. In nucleotides, the CDR3 is TGTGCCAGCAGCCCGGGAACAACTAACCAAGAGACCCAGTACTTC.

The chain carries TRBV24-1 and TRBJ2-6; D remains unclear. Trimming cost V 3 bases and J 2 bases, with 16 bases left between them. Germline lookup yields CDR1 KGHDR and CDR2 SFDVKD. This CDR3 region has 18 residues. The CDR3 DNA reads TGTGCCACCAGTGATCCCAGCGAATCAACCCCTGGGGCCAACGTCCTGACTTTC. Translation: CATSDPSESTPGANVLTF.

Regarding this clonotype: The junction departs from the called germline gene at one end, perhaps through a read error. The chain joins TRBV2 to TRBJ2-5, with a tentative D call TRBD2 (5 bases). Germline CDR1 is SNHLY and CDR2 is FYNNEI. The CDR3 sequence is 14 residues long. The CDR3 nucleotides read TGTGCCGGCAGTTCTTACGAGGGCCAAGAGACCCAGTACTTC. Amino acid sequence: CAGSSYEGQETQYF.

The rearrangement links TRBV6-5 to TRBJ2-3, with 9 nucleotides matching TRBD1. The V and J ends lost 7 bases and 5 bases, in that order; junction bases with no gene match: 16. Germline lookup yields CDR1 MNHEY and CDR2 SVGAGI. The CDR3 spans 17 residues. The CDR3 bases are TGTGCCAGCATTTTCAGCGGGCGGGACAGGGAGATAGATACGCAGTATTTT. This sequence encodes CASIFSGRDREIDTQYF.